The 6 T cell receptor beta chains below were found in one sample sequenced in a study of blood T cell repertoires in COVID-19. TCRdb's copy holds only in-frame clones and misses some; the assay was immunoSEQ multiplex PCR. This sample has some 180,000 clones, with over 80% found just once. Material: peripheral blood. These receptors were collected from a woman in her forties with COVID-19, enrolled during active disease.

The V call is TRBV11-2, the J call TRBJ1-4, with 8 positions matching TRBD1. CDR3 length: 14 residues. The V and J ends lost 3 bases and 8 bases, in that order; junction bases with no gene match: 5. CDR1 is SGHAT and CDR2 is FQNNGV in the germline V gene. CDR3 protein: CASSFGQGGEKLFF. The DNA for the CDR3 is TGTGCCAGCAGCTTTGGACAGGGAGGAGAAAAACTGTTTTTT.

V is TRBV12-5 and J is TRBJ2-5; a weak D match, TRBD1 (6 bases). The CDR3 extends over 13 amino acids. Trimming removed 6 bases from V and 6 bases from J, with 14 bases in between. Per germline, CDR1 LGHNT and CDR2 FRNRAP. CDR3 bases: TGTGCTAGTGGCCCACAGGGATTACAGACCCAGTACTTC. It specifies CASGPQGLQTQYF. Drawing the rest from reference TRBV12-5 and TRBJ2-5, the complete variable domain is DARVTQTPRHKVTEMGQEVTMRCQPILGHNTVFWYRQTMMQGLELLAYFRNRAPLDDSGMPKDRFSAEMPDATLATLKIQPSEPRDSAVYFCASGPQGLQTQYFGPGTRLLVL.

The rearrangement joins TRBV5-8 to TRBJ2-4; 7 bases map to TRBD1. The length of the CDR3 is 17 residues. V shed 6 bases and J 1 base; nucleotides not matched to a gene: 13. From germline, CDR1 is SGHTS and CDR2 YDEGEE. The DNA of the CDR3 is TGTGCCAGCACTCCCCAGGGGACAGCGAGTGCCAAAAACATTCAGTACTTC. As protein: CASTPQGTASAKNIQYF.

This clone has at least ten counts. The J gene is TRBJ2-3, the V gene TRBV10-1, with 9 positions matching TRBD1. After removal of 4 bases from V and 3 bases from J, the junction contained 8 bases not matched to a gene. Looked up from germline, CDR1 is WNHNN and CDR2 is SYGVQD (reference sequence). This CDR3 is 16 amino acids long. CDR3 in DNA: TGCGCCAGCAGTGGGTTCACAGGGGGCTTGACAGATACGCAGTATTTT. It encodes CASSGFTGGLTDTQYF.

This clone has only a few counts. The chain links TRBV19 to TRBJ2-7; a possible D gene is TRBD2 (5 bases). The CDR3 runs to 12 residues. Deletions cut 3 bases from V and 3 bases from J, with 6 bases between. Germline V gives CDR1 LNHDA, CDR2 SQIVND (reference sequence). The CDR3 region has the DNA TGTGCCAGTAGTATCGCGGGCTACGAGCAGTACTTC. Translated: CASSIAGYEQYF.

The chain links TRBV4-2 to TRBJ2-3; TRBD2 aligns across 14 bases. The CDR3 contains 19 residues. Germline CDR1 and CDR2: LGHNA and YNFKEQ. V shed 4 bases, J shed 1 base, and the junction held 10 bases outside the gene matches. The CDR3 protein is CASSPLGGLAGAGTDTQYF. The CDR3 bases are TGTGCCAGCAGCCCGTTGGGGGGACTAGCGGGAGCTGGCACAGATACGCAGTATTTT.